This T cell receptor beta chain was sequenced for a study of shared clonotypes between healthy human individuals (dated by TCRdb to 2020 to 2022). In terms of the full investigation: A few men and a couple of women, aged 18 to 49 years, made up the cohort. For each donor, CD4 naive and CD4 memory were each run on three plates, CD8 naive on two plates, and CD8 memory on one plate. To estimate repertoire size and how much clonotype sharing occurs between individuals, the study deeply sequenced the blood TCR repertoires of 5 or 6 healthy adults. Different laboratories and diverse techniques were used to prepare libraries and sequence TCR repertoires, to increase sequencing depth and limit assay-specific biases. Per donor, leukapheresis produced somewhere between about 0.85 and 9.5 billion PBMCs. Summary of the overall study and its limitations: Sampling was restricted to blood, and TCR repertoires in tissues likely differ from the TCR repertoires found in blood. The genetic and exposure-history diversity represented was limited by the small number of donors. Clonotypes shared by all four sorted-subset donors showed higher generation probabilities than non-shared clonotypes. When a few donors were compared, the shared fraction of clonotypes was around 4.6% for naive CD4, roughly 3.3% for naive CD8, roughly 2.5% for memory CD4, and less than 0.45% for memory CD8. Pairwise subsampling indicated that sequencing depth was expected to affect the degree of clonotype sharing among donors. Estimated clonotype richness was generally larger for naive than for memory subsets. Even with the large sequencing depth, rarefaction of the sorted-subset datasets indicated that sequencing was incomplete.

Trimming at the junction amounts to 7 bases on V and 0 bases on J, and the germline ends lie 18 bases apart. Looking up the germline V gene yields CDR1 MGHDK and CDR2 SYGVNS. The CDR3 covers 16 residues, taking in both the cysteine and the phenylalanine. Left in the record is the CDR3 DNA by itself, 48 bases read in frame from the first base. The donors were healthy, HIV-negative adults who had no recently reported acute infections or vaccinations. All donors were Caucasian adults living in Nashville, Tennessee, USA. CD4+ T cells were enriched through magnetic negative selection, after which naive cells were positively selected on CD45RA and the remaining negative fraction served as the memory subset. Blood was obtained by leukapheresis, after which PBMCs were separated by Ficoll-Histopaque density gradient centrifugation and cryopreserved in liquid nitrogen vapor phase. Analytical flow cytometry was used to check the purity and quantity of every magnetically sorted T cell population. Each sorted fraction had its genomic DNA isolated and then quantified by UV absorbance on a Nanodrop 2000c.

TCR CDR3 regions were amplified from genomic DNA by multiplex PCR using the deep immunoSEQ assay. For each cell subset, the extracted genomic DNA was distributed evenly across all wells of several immunoSEQ 96-well plates, and each plate served as one replicate. For sorted subsets, 200 to 250 ng of genomic DNA, equivalent to 25,000 to 30,000 T cell genomes, went into each replicate PCR. Purified libraries were measured with a Qubit 3.0 fluorometer, size-checked on a Bioanalyzer 2100, and measured again with the KAPA Library Quantification kit. Each immunoSEQ 96-well plate was sequenced on its own single-read 150-cycle Illumina NextSeq 550 flow cell. Regarding the original processing steps: Because only junctional sequences without quality scores were contained in the immunoSEQ output, filtering matching that applied to full-length reads could not be performed. To assign V/J genes and CDR3, sequences were annotated using PyIR, a Python wrapper for IgBLAST v1.9, with IMGT germline references. Reads with weak V/J assignments (E-value above 1e-6), missing CDR3, stop codons, out-of-frame junctions, or ambiguous translated residues were removed. A V3J clonotype was defined by an identical inferred V gene, J gene, and CDR3 amino acid sequence. To compute the percentage overlap between repertoires, the number of shared unique clonotypes was divided by the size of the smaller repertoire. Richness of each repertoire was evaluated using RTK rarefaction, the Chao1 estimator, and Recon v2.1 estimates of unobserved clonotypes. Generation probabilities for all TCRbeta clonotypes obtained by the gDNA method from a few donors were computed using OLGA. As stored in TCRdb, this immuneACCESS dataset retains in-frame rearrangements with V and J assigned. A fraction of the clones does not appear; measured against another copy, unresolved V genes explain less than half of the discrepancy, and the remainder lacks a known reason. That table furnishes V, J and clone size, whereas the DNA furnished D and trimming. The sample data list about 1 million clones, and approximately 70% of these were observed just once. The ten largest account for roughly 1.5% of the sample.

Points on this clone: Its binding antigen is unknown. Per-nucleotide qualities are absent, and no much larger clonotype sits a single base away.

This sequence was found in a man aged 18 to 30 in good health. Sample: memory CD4+ T cells sorted from blood. The meaning of the sample's cell subset or site label: CD45RA-negative fraction. The sequence joins TRBV25-1 to TRBJ2-5; the D element could tentatively be TRBD1 or TRBD2, as 5 bases agree for each. CDR3 region: CASTLGRQTYQETQYF. The nucleotide sequence reads as follows: TGTGCCAGCACATTGGGACGCCAGACGTACCAAGAGACCCAGTACTTC. With the rest looked up from the reference TRBV25-1 and TRBJ2-5 genes rather than sequenced, the full variable domain is EADIYQTPRYLVIGTGKKITLECSQTMGHDKMYWYQQDPGMELHLIHYSYGVNSTEKGDLSSESTVSRIRTEHFPLTLESARPSHTSQYLCASTLGRQTYQETQYFGPGTRLLVL.